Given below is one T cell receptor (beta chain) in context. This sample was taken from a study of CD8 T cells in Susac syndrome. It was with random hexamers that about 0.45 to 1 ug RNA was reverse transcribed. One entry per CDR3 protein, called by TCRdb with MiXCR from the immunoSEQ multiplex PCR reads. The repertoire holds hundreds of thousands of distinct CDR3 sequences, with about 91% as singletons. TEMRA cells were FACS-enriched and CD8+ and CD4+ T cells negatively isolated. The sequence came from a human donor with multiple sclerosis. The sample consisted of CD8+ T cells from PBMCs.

The CDR3 DNA follows: TGTGCCAGCAGTTACTCACCCAGAATTGAGCAGTTCTTC. Amino acids: CASSYSPRIEQFF. V is TRBV6-2 or TRBV6-3 and J is TRBJ2-1; D is uncertain. Trimming cost V 0 bases and J 9 bases, with 9 bases left between them. The CDR3 loop spans 13 amino acids. Germline CDR1 is MNHEY and CDR2 is SVGEGT.